A selection of T cell receptor beta chains follows, all from one sample in a study of shared clonotypes between healthy human individuals. Assay: immunoSEQ multiplex PCR; the TCRdb copy retains only in-frame clones and omits some. The sample holds 800,000 to 1,200,000 clones, around 78% seen once. Sequenced material: memory CD4+ T cells from PBMCs. These receptors all come from a man between 18 and 35 years old in good health. Some clones in this sample may be carry-over from other donors' samples. Both conserved end residues are part of each CDR3. A D gene is named only where the DNA matches it firmly. Rows give clone size only sometimes, using once, few, many, or a class for an expanded clone.

clone_size	d_call	v_call	j_call	cdr3_aa	cdr3_nt
.	.	TRBV2	TRBJ2-1	CASSRYNEQFF	TGTGCCAGCAGTCGTTACAATGAGCAGTTCTTC
.	.	TRBV7-2	TRBJ2-1	CASSLDSGALNEQFF	TGTGCCAGCAGCTTAGACTCGGGGGCCCTGAATGAGCAGTTCTTC
.	.	TRBV2	TRBJ2-2	CASSDRGHTGELFF	TGTGCCAGCAGTGACCGGGGACATACCGGGGAGCTGTTTTTT
.	.	TRBV11-3	TRBJ2-5	CASSRGAQETQYF	TGTGCCAGCAGCCGGGGAGCCCAAGAGACCCAGTACTTC
.	TRBD2	TRBV28	TRBJ2-3	CASSLISGARPDTQYF	TGTGCCAGCAGTTTAATCAGCGGGGCCCGCCCAGATACGCAGTATTTT
.	TRBD2	TRBV5-1	TRBJ2-3	CASSLLAGSTDTQYF	TGCGCCAGCAGCTTACTAGCGGGTAGCACAGATACGCAGTATTTT
.	.	TRBV28	TRBJ1-1	CASSLQVGLEAFF	TGTGCCAGCAGTTTACAGGTGGGCCTTGAAGCTTTCTTT
few	TRBD1	TRBV4-1	TRBJ1-4	CASSQGQGATNEKLFF	TGCGCCAGCAGCCAGGGACAGGGGGCAACTAATGAAAAACTGTTTTTT
.	.	TRBV7-9	TRBJ2-7	CASSRTGYEQYF	TGTGCCAGCAGCCGGACGGGATACGAGCAGTACTTC
once	.	TRBV7-2	TRBJ2-5	CASSPGGPRRYF	TGTGCCAGCAGCCCCGGGGGGCCCCGACGGTACTTC
.	TRBD1	TRBV7-2	TRBJ1-4	CASSPRGQGAQREKLFF	TGTGCCAGCAGCCCGAGAGGACAGGGGGCGCAAAGGGAAAAACTGTTTTTT
.	.	TRBV6-1	TRBJ1-3	CATGSGAGNTIYF	TGTGCCACTGGTTCGGGAGCTGGAAACACCATATATTTT
once	TRBD1	TRBV29-1	TRBJ1-6	CSAGQDRNSPLHF	TGCAGCGCCGGTCAGGACAGGAATTCACCCCTCCACTTT
.	.	TRBV7-7	TRBJ2-5	CASSLVQGETQYF	TGTGCCAGCAGCTTAGTACAGGGAGAGACCCAGTACTTC
.	TRBD1	TRBV5-1	TRBJ2-5	CASSFGTAIGETQYF	TGCGCCAGCAGCTTTGGGACAGCCATAGGAGAGACCCAGTACTTC
few	.	TRBV28	TRBJ1-2	CASSLEDRQDYGYTF	TGTGCCAGCAGTTTAGAAGATCGGCAGGACTATGGCTACACCTTC
.	.	TRBV6-6	TRBJ1-2	CASHKSAGEYGYTF	TGTGCCAGTCATAAAAGTGCAGGGGAGTATGGCTACACCTTC
.	TRBD2	TRBV4-3	TRBJ2-7	CASSRTSGSSSYEQYF	TGCGCCAGCAGCCGCACTAGCGGGAGCTCCTCCTACGAGCAGTACTTC
.	.	TRBV5-1	TRBJ2-2	CASSFQDTGELFF	TGCGCCAGCAGCTTTCAGGACACCGGGGAGCTGTTTTTT
.	TRBD1	TRBV4-1	TRBJ1-1	CASSQESRRGVNTEAFF	TGCGCCAGCAGCCAAGAGTCCCGCAGGGGGGTAAACACTGAAGCTTTCTTT
.	.	TRBV11-1	TRBJ2-7	CASSYSSSNEQYF	TGTGCCAGCAGCTATTCTAGCAGCAACGAGCAGTACTTC
.	.	TRBV4-2	TRBJ1-1	CASSQRGGGSNTEAFF	TGTGCCAGCAGCCAAAGAGGAGGGGGGTCGAACACTGAAGCTTTCTTT
.	.	TRBV11-3	TRBJ2-2	CASSWYTGELFF	TGTGCCAGCAGCTGGTACACCGGGGAGCTGTTTTTT
.	.	TRBV2	TRBJ2-3	CASSDRAYTQYF	TGTGCCAGCAGTGATAGGGCCTATACGCAGTATTTT
.	.	TRBV7-9	TRBJ1-3	CASSRTLASGNTIYF	TGTGCCAGCAGCCGTACCCTGGCCTCTGGAAACACCATATATTTT
few	TRBD1	TRBV6-6	TRBJ1-5	CASSRTGGNQPQHF	TGTGCCAGCAGCCGTACAGGGGGAAACCAGCCCCAGCATTTT
.	.	TRBV18	TRBJ1-5	CASSPLGGDQPQHF	TGTGCCAGCTCACCACTTGGAGGGGATCAGCCCCAGCATTTT
.	TRBD1	TRBV5-1	TRBJ2-5	CASSILGTEQETQYF	TGCGCCAGCAGCATCCTAGGGACAGAACAAGAGACCCAGTACTTC
.	.	TRBV7-4	TRBJ2-5	CASSLGGRQETQYF	TGTGCCAGCAGCTTAGGAGGGAGGCAAGAGACCCAGTACTTC
.	.	TRBV28	TRBJ2-7	CASRSTGSTYEQYF	TGTGCCAGCAGGTCCACCGGGAGTACCTACGAGCAGTACTTC
.	.	TRBV2	TRBJ1-1	CASSPPGGPSTEAFF	TGTGCCAGCAGTCCTCCCGGGGGGCCGAGCACTGAAGCTTTCTTT
.	.	TRBV5-4	TRBJ2-3	CASRFSGASATDTQYF	TGTGCCAGCAGGTTCTCAGGGGCTAGCGCAACAGATACGCAGTATTTT
.	.	TRBV29-1	TRBJ1-1	CSADRTNTEAFF	TGCAGCGCTGACAGGACGAACACTGAAGCTTTCTTT
.	.	TRBV9	TRBJ2-1	CASSVASYNEQFF	TGTGCCAGCAGCGTAGCCTCCTACAATGAGCAGTTCTTC
once	.	TRBV7-9	TRBJ2-3	CASGNRDTTIDTQYF	TGTGCCAGCGGAAACCGGGACACTACAATCGATACGCAGTATTTT
.	TRBD2	TRBV29-1	TRBJ2-5	CSVPSGSRGETQYF	TGCAGCGTCCCTAGCGGGAGTCGAGGAGAGACCCAGTACTTC
.	.	TRBV7-8	TRBJ1-1	CASSSGSYAEAFF	TGTGCCAGCAGCTCTGGGTCCTACGCTGAAGCTTTCTTT
.	TRBD1	TRBV5-1	TRBJ2-5	CASSSTGGANQETQYF	TGCGCCAGCAGCTCAACAGGGGGCGCGAACCAAGAGACCCAGTACTTC
.	.	TRBV6-5	TRBJ1-1	CASSYSVGAGNTEAFF	TGTGCCAGCAGTTACTCGGTGGGGGCTGGTAACACTGAAGCTTTCTTT
.	TRBD1	TRBV5-1	TRBJ1-6	CASSLTPGTGRNSPLHF	TGCGCCAGCAGCCTTACTCCCGGGACAGGGAGGAATTCACCCCTCCACTTT
.	TRBD2	TRBV5-5	TRBJ2-1	CASSRLAGDSHEQFF	TGTGCCAGCAGCCGACTAGCGGGAGATTCCCATGAGCAGTTCTTC
.	.	TRBV7-9	TRBJ2-7	CASSFIGMGAQYF	TGTGCCAGCAGCTTCATAGGTATGGGGGCGCAGTACTTC
.	.	TRBV28	TRBJ2-5	CASSLQFTQRGTQYF	TGTGCCAGCAGTTTACAGTTCACCCAACGGGGGACCCAGTACTTC
once	.	TRBV6-5	TRBJ2-1	CASSYNRENEQFF	TGTGCCAGCAGTTACAACAGGGAAAATGAGCAGTTCTTC
.	.	TRBV5-1	TRBJ2-7	CASSTSSGGYEQYF	TGCGCCAGCAGTACTAGCTCTGGTGGCTACGAGCAGTACTTC